This record concerns one T cell receptor beta chain sequence. This sample is part of a study of T cells in Graves' hyperthyroidism and ophthalmopathy. Authors of the study amplified TCR beta CDR3 regions from RNA transcripts. The HTBI primer set drove a first-round RT-PCR of the TCR CDR3. Each CDR3 protein is one row after TCRdb ran MiXCR on the multiplex PCR reads. The repertoire holds 600,000 to 850,000 distinct CDR3 sequences, approximately 19% seen once, with 16% in the top ten. In germline, CDR1 is MNHEY, CDR2 SVGAGI. Between the trimmed V and J ends, which lost 2 bases and 0 bases, there was a span of 17 bases. The CDR3 loop spans 18 amino acids. Fresh 10 ml peripheral blood yielded PBMCs.

The sequence derives from a woman aged 45 to 65 with Graves' hyperthyroidism that later progressed to Graves' ophthalmopathy. Source material: blood. The chain links TRBV6-5 to TRBJ1-5; D is possibly TRBD1 (5 bases). CDR3 sequence reads: CASSYDTGADYSNQPQHF. CDR3 nucleotide sequence: TGTGCCAGCAGTTACGACACCGGGGCCGATTATAGCAATCAGCCCCAGCATTTT.